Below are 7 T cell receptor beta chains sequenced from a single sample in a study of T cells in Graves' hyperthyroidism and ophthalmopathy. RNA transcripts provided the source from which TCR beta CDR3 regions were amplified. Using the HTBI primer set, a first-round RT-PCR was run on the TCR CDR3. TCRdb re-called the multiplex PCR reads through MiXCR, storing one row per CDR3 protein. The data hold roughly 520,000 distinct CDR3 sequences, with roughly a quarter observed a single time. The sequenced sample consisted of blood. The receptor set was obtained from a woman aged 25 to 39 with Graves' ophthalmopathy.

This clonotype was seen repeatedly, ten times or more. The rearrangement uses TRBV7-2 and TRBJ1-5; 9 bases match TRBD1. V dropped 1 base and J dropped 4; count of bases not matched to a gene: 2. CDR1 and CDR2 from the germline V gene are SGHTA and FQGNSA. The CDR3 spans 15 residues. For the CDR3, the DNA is TGTGCCAGCAGCTTAGTACAGGGGGCAAATCAGCCCCAGCATTTT. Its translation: CASSLVQGANQPQHF.

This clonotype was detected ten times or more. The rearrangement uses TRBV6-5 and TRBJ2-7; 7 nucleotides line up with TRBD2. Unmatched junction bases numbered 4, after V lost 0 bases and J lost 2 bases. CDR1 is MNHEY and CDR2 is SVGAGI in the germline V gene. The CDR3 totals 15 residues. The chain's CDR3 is CASSYSGGDPYEQYF. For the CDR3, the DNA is TGTGCCAGCAGTTACTCTGGGGGGGACCCCTACGAGCAGTACTTC.

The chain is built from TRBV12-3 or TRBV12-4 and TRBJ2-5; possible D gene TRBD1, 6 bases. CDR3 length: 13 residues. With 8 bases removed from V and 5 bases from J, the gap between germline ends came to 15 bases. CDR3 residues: CASSQDTGETQYF. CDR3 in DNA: TGTGCCAGCTCCCAGGACACAGGGGAGACCCAGTACTTC.

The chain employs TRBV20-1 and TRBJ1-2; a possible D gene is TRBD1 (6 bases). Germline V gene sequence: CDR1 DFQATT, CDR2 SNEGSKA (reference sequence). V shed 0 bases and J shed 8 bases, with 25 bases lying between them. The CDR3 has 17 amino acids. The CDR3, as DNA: TGCAGTGCTAGAGATAACTTAGCGGGGGGGCGGATGGACGGCTACACCTTC. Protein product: CSARDNLAGGRMDGYTF.

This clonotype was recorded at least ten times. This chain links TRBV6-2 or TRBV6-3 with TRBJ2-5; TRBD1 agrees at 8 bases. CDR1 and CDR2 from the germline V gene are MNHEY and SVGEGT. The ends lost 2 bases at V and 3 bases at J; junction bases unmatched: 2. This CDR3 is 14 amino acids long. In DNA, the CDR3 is TGTGCCAGCAGTTACCAGACAGGGGAAGAGACCCAGTACTTC. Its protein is CASSYQTGEETQYF.

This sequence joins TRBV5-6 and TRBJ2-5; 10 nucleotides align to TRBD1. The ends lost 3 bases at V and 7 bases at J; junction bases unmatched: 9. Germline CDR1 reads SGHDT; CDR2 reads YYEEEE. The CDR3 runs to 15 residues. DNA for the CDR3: TGTGCCAGCAGCTGGGGGGGACAGGGGCGCGGGACCCAGTACTTC. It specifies CASSWGGQGRGTQYF.

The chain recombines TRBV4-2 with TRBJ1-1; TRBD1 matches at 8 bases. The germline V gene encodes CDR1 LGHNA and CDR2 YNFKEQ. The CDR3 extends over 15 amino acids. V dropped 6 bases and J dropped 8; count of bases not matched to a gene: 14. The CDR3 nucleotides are TGTGCCAGCAGTTATTACAGGGGGTTCGCGGCGGAAGCTTTCTTT. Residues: CASSYYRGFAAEAFF.